Reported below is one T cell receptor beta chain. What this receptor recognizes is not known. No much larger clone is present one base from it, and per-base qualities are unavailable. Libraries came from RT-PCR. TCRdb shows the sequencer as Illumina HiSeq 2500. TCRdb took the public reads, trimmed them with fastp at Q25, ran MiXCR for clone calling and kept in-frame beta chains. For every CDR3 protein sequence, its rows merge into one entry that carries the most common genes and DNA. The sample table holds about 570,000 distinct CDR3 sequences, of which approximately 11% were seen once. The top ten clonotypes cover about 11% of the sample. This sample was taken from a study of response to subunit inactivated influenza vaccine (dated by TCRdb to 2016 to 2019). At the level of the whole study: The study used deep quantitative T cell receptor repertoire profiling to track responses to a trivalent subunit inactivated influenza vaccine. Beyond this particular receptor, the publication reports: According to the authors, only a limited number of new T cells may be recruited by each seasonal influenza vaccination.

Here V drops 0 bases and J drops 7 bases, and the junction holds 5 bases not matched to any gene. From the cysteine up to the phenylalanine, the CDR3 has a length of 15 residues. This entry keeps only the CDR3 DNA: 45 bases, framed from base 1. The germline V gene yields KGHSH for CDR1 and LQKENI for CDR2. The sample was also reused in another study, on T cells expressing NK-cell markers. As described in the second report: The TCR beta cDNA libraries were made using 5'RACE template switching, a step that added both a universal primer site and unique molecular identifiers. Three sorted T-cell subsets (CD3+CD56+NKG2C+, CD3+CD56+NKG2C- and CD3+CD56-NKG2C+) from seven to nine donors had their TCR beta-chain repertoires profiled. Among the eight sequenced donors, seven were HCMV-seropositive and one was HCMV-seronegative. To restrict sorting to alphabetaTCR-expressing T cells, an anti-gammadeltaTCR antibody was added in several experiments. In several donors, the dominant CD3+CD56+NKG2C+ clonotypes ranked among the top 10 CD8+ clonotypes, making up about 1.0-8% of CD8+ T cells. Those dominant clonotypes were again the most abundant among CD3+CD56-NKG2C+ cells in several donors, at about 28.3-60.1%. Whether the expanded NKG2C-expressing T cell clones were specific for HCMV antigens was left unclear. Randomly selected healthy volunteers, three men and five women, were used as the eight sequenced donors. HCMV-specific IgG was detected in serum with a commercial ELISA kit to determine HCMV serostatus. Ficoll density gradient centrifugation was used to isolate peripheral blood mononuclear cells from blood. For five to seven donors, bulk peripheral blood T-cell repertoires were also sequenced from unsorted PBMC. Priming for cDNA synthesis came from the TCR beta constant segment, and two successive PCR amplification steps followed. Illumina HiSeq 2000/2500, MiSeq or NextSeq was used to sequence libraries as 2 x 150 bp reads. MIGEC handled demultiplexing of the reads and grouping by UMI, while MiTCR was used to assemble and quantify clonotypes. To exclude erroneous sequences, only TCR cDNA sequences supported by at least two reads were retained. The tcR package was used for downstream repertoire analysis, and clonotypes were matched between fractions using CDR3 nucleotide sequence together with V segment. VDJmatch was used to annotate antigen specificity against VDJdb, with one amino acid substitution in CDR3 permitted.

The rearrangement combines TRBV18 with TRBJ2-2; 7 bases in the junction line up with TRBD2. This sequence originates from a man between 50 and 59 years old who received an inactivated influenza vaccine. Donor details come from another sample of the same person, matched by shared clones. This specimen consisted of PBMCs from blood, obtained on the day of vaccination. In nucleotides, the sequence is TGTGCCAGCTCACCACCGGGAGGGTCGTTCGGGGAGCTGTTTTTT. Translated, this gives CASSPPGGSFGELFF.